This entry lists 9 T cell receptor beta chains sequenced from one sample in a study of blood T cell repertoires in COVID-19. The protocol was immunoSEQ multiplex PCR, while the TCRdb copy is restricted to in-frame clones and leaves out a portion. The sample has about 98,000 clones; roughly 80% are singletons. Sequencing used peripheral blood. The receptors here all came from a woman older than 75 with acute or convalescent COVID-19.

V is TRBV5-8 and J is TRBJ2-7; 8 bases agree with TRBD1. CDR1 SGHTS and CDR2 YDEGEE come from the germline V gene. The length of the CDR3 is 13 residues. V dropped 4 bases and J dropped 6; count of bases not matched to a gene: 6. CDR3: CASSLGQGREQYV. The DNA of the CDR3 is TGTGCCAGCAGCCTAGGACAGGGTCGCGAGCAGTACGTC.

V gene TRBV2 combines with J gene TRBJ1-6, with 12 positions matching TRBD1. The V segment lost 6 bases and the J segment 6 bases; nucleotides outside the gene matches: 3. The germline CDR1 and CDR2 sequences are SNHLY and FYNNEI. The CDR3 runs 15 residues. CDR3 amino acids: CASRGQGAFNSPLHF. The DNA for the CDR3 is TGTGCCAGCAGGGGACAGGGGGCGTTTAATTCACCCCTCCACTTT.

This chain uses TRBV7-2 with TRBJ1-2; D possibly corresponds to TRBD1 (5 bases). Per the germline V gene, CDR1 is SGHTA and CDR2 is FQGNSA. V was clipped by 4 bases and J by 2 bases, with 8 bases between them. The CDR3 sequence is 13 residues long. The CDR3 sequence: CASSWGLNYGYTF. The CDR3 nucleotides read TGTGCCAGCAGCTGGGGCCTCAACTATGGCTACACCTTC.

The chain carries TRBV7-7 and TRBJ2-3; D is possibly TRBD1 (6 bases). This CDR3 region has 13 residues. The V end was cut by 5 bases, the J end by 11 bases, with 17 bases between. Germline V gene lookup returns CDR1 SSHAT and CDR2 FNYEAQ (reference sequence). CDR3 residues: CASSPSQGSGQYF. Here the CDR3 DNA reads TGTGCCAGCAGCCCCTCCCAGGGGAGCGGGCAGTATTTT.

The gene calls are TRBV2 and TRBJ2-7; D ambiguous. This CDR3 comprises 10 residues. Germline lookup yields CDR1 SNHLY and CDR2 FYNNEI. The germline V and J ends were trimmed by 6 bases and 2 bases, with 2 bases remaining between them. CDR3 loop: CASSTYEQYF. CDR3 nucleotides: TGTGCCAGCAGCACCTACGAGCAGTACTTC.

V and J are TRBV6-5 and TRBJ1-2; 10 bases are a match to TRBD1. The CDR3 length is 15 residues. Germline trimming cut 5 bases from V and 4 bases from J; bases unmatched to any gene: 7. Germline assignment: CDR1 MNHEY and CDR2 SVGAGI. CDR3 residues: CASSPSGQGIYGYTF. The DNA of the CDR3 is TGTGCCAGCAGTCCCTCGGGACAGGGGATCTATGGCTACACCTTC.

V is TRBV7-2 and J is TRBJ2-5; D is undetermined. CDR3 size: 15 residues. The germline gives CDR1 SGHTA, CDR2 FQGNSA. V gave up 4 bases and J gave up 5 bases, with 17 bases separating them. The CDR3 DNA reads TGTGCCAGCAGCTCGAGTGATAGAAGATGGGAGACCCAGTACTTC. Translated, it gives CASSSSDRRWETQYF.

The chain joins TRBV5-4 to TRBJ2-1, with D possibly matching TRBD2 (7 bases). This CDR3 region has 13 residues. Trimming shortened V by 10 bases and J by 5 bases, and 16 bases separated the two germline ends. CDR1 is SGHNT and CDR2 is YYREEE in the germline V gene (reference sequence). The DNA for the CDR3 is TGTGCCCTCGGGGGGCGCGGGGACAATGAGCAGTTCTTC. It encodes CALGGRGDNEQFF. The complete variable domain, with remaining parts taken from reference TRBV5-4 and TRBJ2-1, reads ETGVTQSPTHLIKTRGQQVTLRCSSQSGHNTVSWYQQALGQGPQFIFQYYREEENGRGNFPPRFSGLQFPNYSSELNVNALELDDSALYLCALGGRGDNEQFFGPGTRLTVL.

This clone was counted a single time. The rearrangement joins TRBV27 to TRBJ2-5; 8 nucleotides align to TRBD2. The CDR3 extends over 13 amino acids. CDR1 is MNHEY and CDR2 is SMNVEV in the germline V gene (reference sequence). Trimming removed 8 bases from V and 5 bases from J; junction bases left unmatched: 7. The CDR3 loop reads CASGFSGGETQYF. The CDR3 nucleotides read TGTGCCAGCGGGTTTTCGGGGGGGGAGACCCAGTACTTC.